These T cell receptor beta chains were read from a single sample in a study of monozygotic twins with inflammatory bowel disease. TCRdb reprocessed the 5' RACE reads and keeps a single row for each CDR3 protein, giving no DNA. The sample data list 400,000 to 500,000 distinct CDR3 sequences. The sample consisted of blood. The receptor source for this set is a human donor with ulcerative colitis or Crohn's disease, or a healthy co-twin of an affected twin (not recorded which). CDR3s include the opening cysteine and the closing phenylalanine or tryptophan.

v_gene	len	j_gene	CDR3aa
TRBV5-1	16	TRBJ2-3	CASSPGRWGSTDTQYF
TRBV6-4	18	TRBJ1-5	CASSKTGADREDNQPQHF
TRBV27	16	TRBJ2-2	CASSHRPLSNTGELFF
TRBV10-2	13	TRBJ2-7	CASSEGVRYEQYF
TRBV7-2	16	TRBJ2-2	CASSLALAVNTGELFF
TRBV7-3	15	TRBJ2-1	CASSLTGGAFDEQFF
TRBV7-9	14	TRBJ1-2	CASSLSQGDYGYTF
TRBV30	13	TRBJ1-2	CAWGGQGLGGYTF
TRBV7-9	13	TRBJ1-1	CASGTGGNTEAFF
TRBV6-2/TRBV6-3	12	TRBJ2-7	CASSYQPYEQYF
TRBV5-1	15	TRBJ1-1	CASSLSQGLNTEAFF
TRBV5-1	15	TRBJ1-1	CASSLDSGVPGEAFF
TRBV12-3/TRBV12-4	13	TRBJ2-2	CASAVRGPGELFF
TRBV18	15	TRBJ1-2	CASSPPTGGNYGYTF
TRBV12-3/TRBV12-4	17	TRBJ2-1	CASSSWTSGRARNEQFF
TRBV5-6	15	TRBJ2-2	CASSLRSGNTGELFF
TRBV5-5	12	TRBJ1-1	CASSLVTAEAFF
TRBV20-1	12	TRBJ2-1	CSAGTRGGEQFF
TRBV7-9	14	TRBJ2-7	CASSFQDPRGEQYF
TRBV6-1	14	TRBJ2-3	CASMGGLRTDTQYF
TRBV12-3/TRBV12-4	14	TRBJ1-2	CASSLGQWYYGYTF
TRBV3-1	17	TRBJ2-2	CASSHRGRVLNTGELFF
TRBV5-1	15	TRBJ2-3	CASSGSGLSTDTQYF
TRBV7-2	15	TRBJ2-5	CASSLAGTSGKTQYF
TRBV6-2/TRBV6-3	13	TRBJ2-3	CASRAPGLRYHTF
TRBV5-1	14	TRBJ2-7	CASSYADSGTEQYF
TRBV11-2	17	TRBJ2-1	CASSSKIRLGAYNEQFF
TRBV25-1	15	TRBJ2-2	CASSDTGARTGELFF
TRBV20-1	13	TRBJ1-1	CSARGQTNVEAFF
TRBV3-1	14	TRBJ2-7	CASSRQRGVYEQYF
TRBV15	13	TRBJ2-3	CATSSGLGDTQYF
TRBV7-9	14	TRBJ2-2	CASSPDRAGGELFF
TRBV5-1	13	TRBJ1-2	CASSYDRTGSYTF
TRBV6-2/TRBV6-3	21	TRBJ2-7	CASTKPPHWGGRADSVYEQYF
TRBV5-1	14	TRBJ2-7	CASSFGTSSYEQYF
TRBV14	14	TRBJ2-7	CASSQRNRANEQYF
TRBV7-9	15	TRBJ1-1	CASSLSGKMNTEAFF
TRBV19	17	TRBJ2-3	CASSTIRTSGDTDTQYF
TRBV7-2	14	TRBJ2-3	CASKTTGSTDTQYF
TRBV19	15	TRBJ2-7	CASSIGRGVTYEQYF
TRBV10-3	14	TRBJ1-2	CAITGQPANYGYTF